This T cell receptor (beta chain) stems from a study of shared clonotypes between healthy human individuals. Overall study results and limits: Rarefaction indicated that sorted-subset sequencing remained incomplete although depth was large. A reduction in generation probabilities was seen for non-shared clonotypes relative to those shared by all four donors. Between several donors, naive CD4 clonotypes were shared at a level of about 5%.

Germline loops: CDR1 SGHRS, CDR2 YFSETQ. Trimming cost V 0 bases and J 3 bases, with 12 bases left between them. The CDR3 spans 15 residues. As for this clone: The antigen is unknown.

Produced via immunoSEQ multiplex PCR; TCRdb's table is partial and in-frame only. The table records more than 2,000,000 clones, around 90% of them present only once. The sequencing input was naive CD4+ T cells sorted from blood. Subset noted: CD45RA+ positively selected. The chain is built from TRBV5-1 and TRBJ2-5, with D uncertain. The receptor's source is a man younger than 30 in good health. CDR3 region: CASSLASMAEETQYF. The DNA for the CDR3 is TGCGCCAGCAGCTTGGCTTCCATGGCAGAAGAGACCCAGTACTTC.